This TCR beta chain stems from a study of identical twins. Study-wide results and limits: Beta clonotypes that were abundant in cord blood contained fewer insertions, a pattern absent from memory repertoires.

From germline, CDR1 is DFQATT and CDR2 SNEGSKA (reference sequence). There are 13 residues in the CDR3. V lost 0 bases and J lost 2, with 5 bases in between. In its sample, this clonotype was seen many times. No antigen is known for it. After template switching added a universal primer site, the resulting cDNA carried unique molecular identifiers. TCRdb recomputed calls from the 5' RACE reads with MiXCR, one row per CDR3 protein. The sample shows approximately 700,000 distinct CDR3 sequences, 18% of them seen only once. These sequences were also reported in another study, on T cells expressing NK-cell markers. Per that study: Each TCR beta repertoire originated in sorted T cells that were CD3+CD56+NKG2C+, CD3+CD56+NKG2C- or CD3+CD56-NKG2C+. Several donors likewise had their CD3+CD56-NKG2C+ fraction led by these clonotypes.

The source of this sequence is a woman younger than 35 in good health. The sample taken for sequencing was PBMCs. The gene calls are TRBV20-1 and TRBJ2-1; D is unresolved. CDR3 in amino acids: CSARDSPYNEQFF. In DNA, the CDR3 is TGCAGTGCTAGAGATTCCCCCTACAATGAGCAGTTCTTC.